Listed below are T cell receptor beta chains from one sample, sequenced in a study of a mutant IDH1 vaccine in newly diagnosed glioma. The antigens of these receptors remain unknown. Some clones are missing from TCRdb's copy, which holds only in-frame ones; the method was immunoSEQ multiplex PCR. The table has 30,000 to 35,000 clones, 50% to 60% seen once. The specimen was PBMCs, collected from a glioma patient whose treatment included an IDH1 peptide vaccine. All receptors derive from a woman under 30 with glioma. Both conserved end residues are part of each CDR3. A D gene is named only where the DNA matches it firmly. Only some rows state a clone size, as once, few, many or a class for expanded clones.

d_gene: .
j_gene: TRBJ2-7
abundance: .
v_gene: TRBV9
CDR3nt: TGTGCCAGCAGCCCCAACTCCAATATCCCCTACGAGCAGTACTTC
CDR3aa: CASSPNSNIPYEQYF

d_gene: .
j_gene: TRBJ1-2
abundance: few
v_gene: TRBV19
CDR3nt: TGTGCCACCAAGCGGGAGGGCAAGGACTATGGCTACACCTTC
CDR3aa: CATKREGKDYGYTF

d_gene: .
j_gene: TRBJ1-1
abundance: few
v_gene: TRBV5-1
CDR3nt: TGCGCCAGCGGGGGAAACACTGAAGCTTTCTTT
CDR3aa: CASGGNTEAFF

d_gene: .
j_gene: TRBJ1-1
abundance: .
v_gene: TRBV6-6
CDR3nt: TGTGCCAGCAGGAACAGGATAAACACTGAAGCTTTCTTT
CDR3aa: CASRNRINTEAFF

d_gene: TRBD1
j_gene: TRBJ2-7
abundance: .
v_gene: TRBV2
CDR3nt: TGTGCCAGCAGCGGACAGGGGACCTACGAGCAGTACTTC
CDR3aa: CASSGQGTYEQYF

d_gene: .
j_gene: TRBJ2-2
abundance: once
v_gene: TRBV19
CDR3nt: TGTGCCAGTCGATACGCGGGACAAAACACCGGGGAGCTGTTTTTT
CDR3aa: CASRYAGQNTGELFF

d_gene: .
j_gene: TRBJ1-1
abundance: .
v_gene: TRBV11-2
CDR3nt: TGTGCCAGCAGCCCTAGTGGGGCAGGACCACGAGCTTTCTTT
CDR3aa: CASSPSGAGPRAFF

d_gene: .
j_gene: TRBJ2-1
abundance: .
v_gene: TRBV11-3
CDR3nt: TGTGCCAGCAGCTTAGGGCAGCCCAATGAGCAGTTCTTC
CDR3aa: CASSLGQPNEQFF

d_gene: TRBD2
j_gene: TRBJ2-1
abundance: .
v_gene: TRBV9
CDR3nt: TGTGCCAGCAGCGTACATGGGACTAGTTACAATGAGCAGTTCTTC
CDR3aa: CASSVHGTSYNEQFF

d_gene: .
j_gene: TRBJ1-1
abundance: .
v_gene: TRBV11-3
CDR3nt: TGTGCCAGCAGCACCAGTCCTAACACTGAAGCTTTCTTT
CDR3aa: CASSTSPNTEAFF

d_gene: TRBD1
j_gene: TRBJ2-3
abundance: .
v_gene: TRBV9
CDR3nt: TGTGCCAGCAGCGCCTCTCGACCACCTCCGGGACAGACCACAGATACGCAGTATTTT
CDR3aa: CASSASRPPPGQTTDTQYF

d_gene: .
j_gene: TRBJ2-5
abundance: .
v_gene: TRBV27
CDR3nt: TGTGCCAGCAGTGGCCTGGCGGCCCAAGAGACCCAGTACTTC
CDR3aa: CASSGLAAQETQYF

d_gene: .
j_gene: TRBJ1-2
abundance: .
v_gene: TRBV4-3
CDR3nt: TGCGCCAGCAGCCAAGTTTGGGCGCACCGGGGCTATGGCTACACCTTC
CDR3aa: CASSQVWAHRGYGYTF

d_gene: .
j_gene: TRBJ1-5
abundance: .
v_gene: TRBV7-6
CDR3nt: TGTGCCAGCAGCGGGTCGTGGGGGAGCAATCAGCCCCAGCATTTT
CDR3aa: CASSGSWGSNQPQHF

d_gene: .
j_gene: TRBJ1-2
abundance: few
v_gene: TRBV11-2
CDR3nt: TGTGCCAGCAGAGACGTTAACTATGGCTACACCTTC
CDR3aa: CASRDVNYGYTF

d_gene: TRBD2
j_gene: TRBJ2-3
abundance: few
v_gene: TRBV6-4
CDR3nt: TGTGCCAGCAGTGACCAAGCGGGATCTGCAGATACGCAGTATTTT
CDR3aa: CASSDQAGSADTQYF

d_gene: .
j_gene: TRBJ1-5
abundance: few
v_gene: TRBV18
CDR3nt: TGTGCCAGCTCATCGTCCAGGGGCCCTCCCCAGCATTTT
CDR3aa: CASSSSRGPPQHF

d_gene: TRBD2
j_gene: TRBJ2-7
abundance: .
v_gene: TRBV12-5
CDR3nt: TGTGCTAGTGCCATAGGGACTAGCGGGATAGTCTACGAGCAGTACTTC
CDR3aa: CASAIGTSGIVYEQYF

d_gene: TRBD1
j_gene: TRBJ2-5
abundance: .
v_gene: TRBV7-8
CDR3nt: TGTGCCAGCAGCTTAGTCAGGGGGCTGCAAGAGACCCAGTACTTC
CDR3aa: CASSLVRGLQETQYF

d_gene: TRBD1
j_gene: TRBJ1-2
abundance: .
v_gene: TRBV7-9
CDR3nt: TGTGCCAGCAGCATCACAGGGGCTGGCTACACCTTC
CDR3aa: CASSITGAGYTF